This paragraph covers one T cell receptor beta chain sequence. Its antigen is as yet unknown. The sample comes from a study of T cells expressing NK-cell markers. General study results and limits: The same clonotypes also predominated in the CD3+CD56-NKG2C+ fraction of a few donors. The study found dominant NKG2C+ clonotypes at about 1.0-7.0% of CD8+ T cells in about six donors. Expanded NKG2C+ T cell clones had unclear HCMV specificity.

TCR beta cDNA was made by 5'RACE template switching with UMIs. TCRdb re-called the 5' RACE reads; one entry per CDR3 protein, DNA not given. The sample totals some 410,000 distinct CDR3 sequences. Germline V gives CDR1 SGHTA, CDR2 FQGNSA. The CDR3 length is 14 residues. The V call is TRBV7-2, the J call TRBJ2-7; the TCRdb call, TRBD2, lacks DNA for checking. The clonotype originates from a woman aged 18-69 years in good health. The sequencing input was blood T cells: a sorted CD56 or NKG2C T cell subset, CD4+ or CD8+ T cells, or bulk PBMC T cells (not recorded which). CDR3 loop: CASSLVVRNYEQYF.